This T cell receptor beta chain was identified during a study of T cells after yellow fever vaccination. This clonotype showed up many times. TCRdb reanalysed the 5' RACE reads using MiXCR and keeps one entry per CDR3 protein. The profile shows some 110,000 distinct CDR3 sequences, roughly 6.7% of them singletons. CDR1 SQVTM and CDR2 ANQGSEA come from the germline V gene. V dropped 7 bases and J dropped 3 bases, with 12 bases sitting between them. This CDR3 has 12 amino acids. V usage is TRBV29-1 and J usage is TRBJ1-1; D is perhaps TRBD1 (5 bases). The receptor was derived from a man younger than 30 who received the YFV17D yellow fever vaccine. Specimen: CD4+ T cells sorted from PBMCs, collected roughly 10 days after the first yellow fever vaccination. The CDR3 region is CSAGLGDTEAFF. The CDR3, as DNA: TGCAGCGCGGGACTAGGAGACACTGAAGCTTTCTTT.